Listed here are 29 T cell receptor beta chains from one sample, sequenced in a study of blood T cell repertoires in COVID-19. TCRdb keeps only in-frame clones here, not all; method: immunoSEQ multiplex PCR. The table shows some 300,000 clones, with around 88% occurring only once. The source material was peripheral blood. All receptors come from a woman in her twenties or thirties who had recovered from COVID-19.

This chain uses TRBV28 with TRBJ1-2, with D maybe TRBD1 (6 bases). Germline V gene lookup returns CDR1 MDHEN and CDR2 SYDVKM. V shed 6 bases and J shed 5 bases, with 16 bases lying between them. This CDR3 contains 14 residues. The CDR3 DNA reads as TGTGCCAGCAGCCAGGCGGGGGCAGGATATGGCTACACCTTC. Encoded protein: CASSQAGAGYGYTF.

The genes are TRBV11-1 and TRBJ2-3, with TRBD2 identical over 8 bases. The germline gives CDR1 SGHAT, CDR2 FQDESV (reference sequence). J gave up 5 bases and V 5 bases, and 12 bases lay outside the gene matches. The CDR3 spans 16 residues. The chain's CDR3 is CASSLEVLAGRDTQYF. The CDR3 coding sequence is TGTGCCAGCAGCCTCGAGGTGTTAGCGGGGAGAGATACGCAGTATTTT. The full variable domain, in which reference TRBV11-1 and TRBJ2-3 provide the parts outside the CDR3, is EAEVAQSPRYKITEKSQAVAFWCDPISGHATLYWYRQILGQGPELLVQFQDESVVDDSQLPKDRFSAERLKGVDSTLKIQPAELGDSAMYLCASSLEVLAGRDTQYFGPGTRLTVL.

This clone was observed once. V and J are TRBV6-5 and TRBJ2-5; 8 nucleotides align to TRBD1. The CDR3 length is 14 residues. Trimming at V came to 9 bases and at J to 5 bases, leaving 11 bases not matched to a gene. The germline gives CDR1 MNHEY, CDR2 SVGAGI. The CDR3 sequence is CASRARPGGETQYF. The DNA of the CDR3 is TGTGCCAGTAGGGCCCGTCCAGGGGGCGAGACCCAGTACTTC.

Remarks on this clone: Other DNA sequences within the sample encode an identical CDR3. This chain joins TRBV4-2 and TRBJ2-7; D is possibly TRBD2 (5 bases). This CDR3 is built from 14 residues. The germline gives CDR1 LGHNA, CDR2 YNFKEQ. The ends were cut back, 0 bases at V and 0 bases at J, with 6 bases in the middle. CDR3 sequence reads: CASSQDGSSYEQYF. CDR3 nucleotides: TGTGCCAGCAGCCAAGATGGGAGCTCCTACGAGCAGTACTTC.

The V and J genes are TRBV11-2 and TRBJ2-7, with D tentatively TRBD1 (6 bases). This CDR3 is 13 amino acids long. The germline V gene encodes CDR1 SGHAT and CDR2 FQNNGV. V lost 1 base, J lost 6 bases, and 10 bases lay in between. The chain's CDR3 is CASSLGAGAEQYF. The CDR3 nucleotides read TGTGCCAGCAGCTTAGGGGCAGGGGCCGAGCAGTACTTC.

The chain couples TRBV28 to TRBJ2-3, with 7 bases aligning to TRBD1. Germline V gene sequence: CDR1 MDHEN, CDR2 SYDVKM. This CDR3 is built from 16 residues. V was clipped by 5 bases and J by 6 bases; unmatched bases: 14. In nucleotides, the CDR3 is TGTGCCAGCAGTGAGGAGACAGGGATCAAACCTGATACGCAGTATTTT. Its translation is CASSEETGIKPDTQYF.

J is TRBJ2-5 and V is TRBV28; D may be TRBD1 (5 bases). CDR1 MDHEN and CDR2 SYDVKM come from the germline V gene. The CDR3 totals 13 residues. Trimming left V 6 bases short and J 4 bases short, with 12 bases between. CDR3 loop: CASRVAGIETQYF. DNA for the CDR3: TGTGCCAGCAGGGTCGCAGGGATAGAGACCCAGTACTTC.

A few counts support this clone. V usage is TRBV6-2 or TRBV6-3 and J usage is TRBJ2-1; 12 positions match TRBD2. The J segment lost 12 bases and the V segment lost 1 base, leaving 7 bases of the junction unmatched. Germline V CDR1 and CDR2: MNHEY, SVGEGT. The CDR3 runs to 15 residues. CDR3 residues: CASSYYSSGGEGQFF. The CDR3 DNA follows: TGTGCCAGCAGTTACTATTCTAGCGGGGGGGAGGGGCAGTTCTTC.

This rearrangement joins TRBV7-3 to TRBJ2-5; D is ambiguous. The V gene's germline CDR1 is SGHTA and CDR2 FQGTGA. Trimming removed 2 bases at V and 2 bases at J, with 6 bases between. This CDR3 spans 13 amino acids. The CDR3 coding sequence is TGTGCCAGCAGCTTAGGGCCACAAGAGACCCAGTACTTC. Its protein is CASSLGPQETQYF.

V usage is TRBV9 and J usage is TRBJ1-1; TRBD1 is a possible D gene (5 bases). CDR1 and CDR2 from the germline V gene are SGDLS and YYNGEE. The CDR3 extends over 14 amino acids. V lost 0 bases and J lost 7, with 13 bases in between. CDR3 sequence (DNA): TGTGCCAGCAGCGTAGATCTAGGGGTGGGTGAAGCTTTCTTT. Residues: CASSVDLGVGEAFF.

The gene calls are TRBV13 and TRBJ2-1, with 8 bases fitting TRBD1. Germline assignment: CDR1 PRHDT and CDR2 FYEKMQ (reference sequence). The V gene end was trimmed by 3 bases and the J gene end by 7 bases; junction bases not matched to a gene: 5. The CDR3 loop spans 14 amino acids. The CDR3 nucleotides are TGTGCCAGCAGCTTGGACAGGGTGCGGAATGAGCAGTTCTTC. Protein product: CASSLDRVRNEQFF.

The CDR3 DNA sequence: TGTGCCTGGAGTCCTCCAGGGGCACAGATCGAGACCCAGTACTTC. Its protein is CAWSPPGAQIETQYF. The V gene is TRBV30, the J gene TRBJ2-5, with D tentatively TRBD1 (6 bases). The ends were cut back, 2 bases at V and 5 bases at J, with 18 bases in the middle. The CDR3 has 15 amino acids. Germline lookup yields CDR1 GTSNPN and CDR2 SVGIG (reference sequence).

The genes are TRBV28 and TRBJ1-6; 11 nucleotides match TRBD1. The length of the CDR3 is 20 residues. The V gene end was trimmed by 0 bases and the J gene end by 5 bases; junction bases not matched to a gene: 12. Germline CDR1 reads MDHEN; CDR2 reads SYDVKM. CDR3 DNA sequence: TGTGCCAGCAGTTTATGGGGAGGACAGGGGGCAATGGATGATAATTCACCCCTCCACTTT. Its protein is CASSLWGGQGAMDDNSPLHF.

The chain is built from TRBV11-2 and TRBJ2-3; D is uncertain. CDR3 size: 12 residues. V was shortened by 4 bases and J by 6 bases, with 8 bases between the two germline ends. Germline V gives CDR1 SGHAT, CDR2 FQNNGV. The CDR3 sequence: CASSYISDTQYF. CDR3 sequence (DNA): TGTGCCAGCAGCTACATCTCCGATACGCAGTATTTT.

This chain uses TRBV5-4 with TRBJ1-1; 7 bases fit TRBD1. The CDR3 is made up of 14 amino acids. From germline, CDR1 is SGHNT and CDR2 YYREEE (reference sequence). V shed 4 bases and J 8 bases; nucleotides not matched to a gene: 11. CDR3 bases: TGTGCCAGCAGCCCTCGGGACAGCTTCCCAGAAGCTTTCTTT. This sequence encodes CASSPRDSFPEAFF.

This sequence joins TRBV10-3 and TRBJ1-1; 7 bases map to TRBD1. Germline values: CDR1 ENHRY, CDR2 SYGVKD. CDR3 size: 13 residues. Trimming took 8 bases from V and 8 from J; bases not matched to a gene: 11. CDR3 sequence: CAIGGQASTEAFF. CDR3 DNA: TGTGCCATCGGCGGACAGGCTAGTACAGAAGCTTTCTTT.

The gene calls are TRBV5-1 and TRBJ2-7, with a possible D match to TRBD1 (6 bases). Germline V lookup: CDR1 SGHRS, CDR2 YFSETQ. V was trimmed by 4 bases and J by 0 bases, leaving 17 bases between them. The CDR3 has 16 amino acids. The DNA of the CDR3 is TGCGCCAGCAGCCCCAACGCCCCCAGGGGCTCCTACGAGCAGTACTTC. Protein: CASSPNAPRGSYEQYF.

With respect to this clone: This sample also contains other DNA sequences that code for the same CDR3. The J gene is TRBJ2-5, the V gene TRBV20-1; the D is unclear. Germline V gives CDR1 DFQATT, CDR2 SNEGSKA (reference sequence). V was clipped by 1 base and J by 4 bases, with 4 bases between them. The CDR3 has 11 amino acids. Here the CDR3 DNA reads TGCAGTGCTAGAGTTAGAGAGACCCAGTACTTC. Translating gives CSARVRETQYF.

The chain carries TRBV11-2 and TRBJ1-1, with D possibly matching TRBD1 (6 bases). With 5 bases removed from V and 0 bases from J, the gap between germline ends came to 10 bases. This CDR3 spans 14 amino acids. The germline V gene encodes CDR1 SGHAT and CDR2 FQNNGV. CDR3 sequence reads: CASSSHRVNTEAFF. As DNA, the CDR3 is TGTGCCAGCAGCAGCCACAGGGTGAACACTGAAGCTTTCTTT.

The chain has TRBV7-9 and TRBJ2-3; D might be TRBD1 (6 bases). Trimming removed 5 bases from V and 4 bases from J, with 13 bases in between. The CDR3 is 14 amino acids. Per germline, CDR1 SEHNR and CDR2 FQNEAQ (reference sequence). The CDR3 loop reads CASSRLTGPDTQYF. DNA for the CDR3: TGTGCCAGCAGCCGACTGACAGGCCCAGATACGCAGTATTTT.

J is TRBJ1-5 and V is TRBV24-1; the D is unclear. Germline V gene lookup returns CDR1 KGHDR and CDR2 SFDVKD. The CDR3 runs 14 residues. With 3 bases removed from V and 6 bases from J, the gap between germline ends came to 11 bases. DNA of the CDR3: TGTGCCACCAGTGATGCCCAACATGGTCAGCCCCAGCATTTT. It yields the protein CATSDAQHGQPQHF.

This clone was counted a single time. This sequence joins TRBV11-2 and TRBJ2-3; 7 nucleotides line up with TRBD2. J was trimmed by 4 bases and V by 3 bases; bases with no gene match: 1. The V gene's germline CDR1 is SGHAT and CDR2 FQNNGV. The CDR3 loop spans 13 amino acids. CDR3 DNA sequence: TGTGCCAGCAGCTTCAGCGGGGCAGATACGCAGTATTTT. This encodes CASSFSGADTQYF.

This clone was counted a single time. The rearrangement joins TRBV29-1 to TRBJ1-1, with 8 bases lining up with TRBD1. The CDR3 loop spans 13 amino acids. V trimming: 7 bases; J trimming: 0 bases; junction bases outside the gene matches: 4. In germline, CDR1 is SQVTM, CDR2 ANQGSEA. CDR3 bases: TGCAGCGGGACAGGGATCATGAACACTGAAGCTTTCTTT. Its protein is CSGTGIMNTEAFF.

This clone was picked up one time. The chain uses TRBV19 and TRBJ1-2; no reliable D call. Germline V CDR1 and CDR2: LNHDA, SQIVND (reference sequence). V gave up 0 bases and J gave up 2 bases, with 10 bases separating them. The CDR3 loop spans 15 amino acids. CDR3 nucleotide sequence: TGTGCCAGTAGTATAGATCTTTCGTCGAACTATGGCTACACCTTC. Translated, it gives CASSIDLSSNYGYTF. Supplemented by reference TRBV19 and TRBJ1-2, the full variable domain reads DGGITQSPKYLFRKEGQNVTLSCEQNLNHDAMYWYRQDPGQGLRLIYYSQIVNDFQKGDIAEGYSVSREKKESFPLTVTSAQKNPTAFYLCASSIDLSSNYGYTFGSGTRLTVV.

The chain carries TRBV3-1 (or the pseudogene TRBV3-2) and TRBJ2-1; D is unclear. Trimming shortened V by 2 bases and J by 7 bases, and 9 bases separated the two germline ends. This CDR3 comprises 13 residues. From germline, CDR1 is LGHDT and CDR2 YNNKEL (reference sequence). CDR3: CASSQNAVNEQFF. In DNA, the CDR3 is TGTGCCAGCAGCCAAAACGCAGTAAATGAGCAGTTCTTC.

V gene TRBV7-2 combines with J gene TRBJ2-3, with TRBD2 as a possible D gene (6 bases). Trimming removed 3 bases from V and 1 base from J, with 11 bases in between. The CDR3 covers 15 residues. Germline CDR1 and CDR2: SGHTA and FQGNSA. This CDR3 reads CASSFKWGGTDTQYF. As DNA, the CDR3 is TGTGCCAGCAGCTTCAAGTGGGGGGGCACAGATACGCAGTATTTT. The full variable domain, with the rest looked up from reference TRBV7-2 and TRBJ2-3, is GAGVSQSPSNKVTEKGKDVELRCDPISGHTALYWYRQSLGQGLEFLIYFQGNSAPDKSGLPSDRFSAERTGGSVSTLTIQRTQQEDSAVYLCASSFKWGGTDTQYFGPGTRLTVL.

J is TRBJ1-5 and V is TRBV28, with 7 bases fitting TRBD1. This CDR3 comprises 14 residues. Germline CDR1 reads MDHEN; CDR2 reads SYDVKM. V shed 6 bases, J shed 11 bases, and the junction held 13 bases outside the gene matches. The chain's CDR3 is CASSPGTAPHAQHF. Here the CDR3 DNA reads TGTGCCAGCAGCCCCGGGACAGCACCTCATGCCCAGCATTTT.

The chain uses TRBV4-1 and TRBJ2-2, with 11 bases fitting TRBD1. Germline V CDR1 and CDR2: MGHRA, YSYEKL. CDR3 length: 15 amino acids. J was trimmed by 4 bases and V by 4 bases; bases with no gene match: 2. CDR3 residues: CASSRGTGGTGELFF. The CDR3 nucleotides read TGCGCCAGCAGCCGTGGGACAGGGGGCACCGGGGAGCTGTTTTTT.

The genes are TRBV7-2 and TRBJ2-1, with D possibly matching TRBD1 (5 bases). Trimming removed 1 base from V and 2 bases from J, with 9 bases in between. Germline CDR1 SGHTA, CDR2 FQGNSA. CDR3 length equals 15 residues. DNA for the CDR3: TGTGCCAGCAGCTTAGAGGGGTGGACCTACAATGAGCAGTTCTTC. Translated, it gives CASSLEGWTYNEQFF.